A selection of T cell receptor beta chains follows, all from one sample in a study of human T cells and chemical hapten exposure. TCRdb re-called the RACE reads through MiXCR, storing one row per CDR3 protein. Of under 450,000 distinct CDR3 sequences listed, around 6% are singletons. This sample comprised whole blood, obtained in connection with sensitization to the hapten diphenylcyclopropenone (DPC). These receptors were obtained from a woman aged 18-35 years with alopecia areata. Some clones in this sample may be carry-over from other donors' samples. The CDR3 runs from the conserved cysteine through the conserved F or W. D genes are given only for firm matches. Some rows have no size entry. The others give once, few or many, or a class for an expanded clone.

CDR3,DNA,size,V,J,D
CASSETFYEQYF,TGTGCCAGCAGCGAGACATTCTACGAGCAGTACTTC,few,TRBV7-2,TRBJ2-7,.
CASSTRQGQETQYF,TGTGCCAGCAGTACCCGACAGGGCCAAGAGACCCAGTACTTC,few,TRBV2,TRBJ2-5,TRBD1
CASSPRDRGLNTGELFF,TGTGCTAGCAGCCCACGGGACAGGGGACTAAACACCGGGGAGCTGTTTTTT,many,TRBV7-7,TRBJ2-2,TRBD1
CAISGGDLMNTEAFF,TGTGCCATCAGTGGGGGGGACCTAATGAACACTGAAGCTTTCTTT,few,TRBV10-3,TRBJ1-1,.
CASSLRGKLFF,TGTGCCAGCAGCTTACGGGGAAAACTGTTTTTT,many,TRBV7-2,TRBJ1-4,.
CASSETGGHGNQPQHF,TGTGCCAGCTCCGAAACCGGGGGGCATGGCAATCAGCCCCAGCATTTT,.,TRBV18,TRBJ1-5,.
CASSSRTGGSTDTQYF,TGCGCCAGCAGCTCGCGCACCGGAGGAAGTACGGATACGCAGTATTTT,.,TRBV5-1,TRBJ2-3,.
CASKLQGGGNAFF,TGTGCCAGCAAACTACAGGGAGGGGGAAATGCTTTCTTT,.,TRBV12-3/TRBV12-4,TRBJ1-1,.
CASSEGREPQHF,TGTGCCAGCAGTGAAGGCAGGGAGCCCCAGCATTTT,many,TRBV2,TRBJ1-5,.
CASSLSLGEQFF,TGTGCCAGCAGTTTATCCCTCGGTGAGCAGTTCTTC,many,TRBV12-3/TRBV12-4,TRBJ2-1,.
CASSFETGGFTGELFF,TGTGCCAGCAGCTTTGAGACAGGGGGTTTCACCGGGGAGCTGTTTTTT,few,TRBV11-2,TRBJ2-2,TRBD1
CASSLNSGVGTETQYF,TGTGCCAGCAGCTTAAATAGTGGCGTGGGAACAGAGACCCAGTACTTC,many,TRBV7-2,TRBJ2-5,.
CASSFGTGLSETQYF,TGCGCCAGCAGCTTCGGGACAGGGCTTTCGGAGACCCAGTACTTC,.,TRBV5-1,TRBJ2-5,TRBD1
CASSTDLNYGYTF,TGTGCCAGCTCGACAGATCTGAACTATGGCTACACCTTC,many,TRBV2,TRBJ1-2,.
CASSPLAGSSGELFF,TGTGCCAGCAGTCCACTAGCGGGGTCCTCCGGGGAGCTGTTTTTT,many,TRBV12-3/TRBV12-4,TRBJ2-2,TRBD2
CSGGQGNTIYF,TGCAGCGGCGGACAGGGAAACACCATATATTTT,many,TRBV29-1,TRBJ1-3,.
CASSYSLGLDTQYF,TGTGCCAGCAGTTACTCGTTGGGGTTGGATACGCAGTATTTT,few,TRBV6-5,TRBJ2-3,.
CASSLRGGHRDTQYF,TGTGCCAGCAGTTTGCGGGGGGGTCACAGAGATACGCAGTATTTT,many,TRBV28,TRBJ2-3,TRBD2
CASRNHSPLHF,TGTGCCAGCAGGAACCATTCACCCCTCCACTTT,.,TRBV2,TRBJ1-6,.
CAISPSPTGSDQPQHF,TGTGCCATCAGTCCCTCGCCGACAGGTAGCGATCAGCCCCAGCATTTT,few,TRBV10-3,TRBJ1-5,.
CASSLGDRRLEAFF,TGCGCCAGCAGCTTGGGGGACAGGCGGTTAGAAGCTTTCTTT,few,TRBV5-1,TRBJ1-1,TRBD1
CSVGAGMSTDTQYF,TGCAGCGTTGGTGCAGGGATGAGCACAGATACGCAGTATTTT,many,TRBV29-1,TRBJ2-3,.
CASSPRLAGDLFGYNEQFF,TGTGCCAGCTCACCGCGACTAGCGGGGGACCTTTTCGGGTACAATGAGCAGTTCTTC,few,TRBV18,TRBJ2-1,TRBD2
CASSPDALNTEAFF,TGTGCCAGCAGCCCCGATGCCTTGAACACTGAAGCTTTCTTT,.,TRBV7-2,TRBJ1-1,.
CATSATANTGELFF,TGTGCCACGTCTGCTACAGCGAACACCGGGGAGCTGTTTTTT,few,TRBV10-3,TRBJ2-2,.
CASSPTWSEKTDTQYF,TGCGCCAGCAGCCCAACGTGGAGTGAGAAGACAGATACGCAGTATTTT,few,TRBV4-1,TRBJ2-3,.
CSARRVAGGVTEAFF,TGCAGTGCTAGAAGGGTGGCTGGAGGGGTCACTGAAGCTTTCTTT,many,TRBV20-1,TRBJ1-1,.
CASSSDRGFGYTF,TGTGCCAGCAGCTCTGACAGGGGTTTCGGCTACACCTTC,.,TRBV7-8,TRBJ1-2,TRBD1
CASSSGQGLGTEAFF,TGTGCCAGCAGCTCTGGACAGGGCCTGGGGACTGAAGCTTTCTTT,many,TRBV7-9,TRBJ1-1,TRBD1
CSAMLPRGNQPQHF,TGCAGTGCTATGCTCCCTCGGGGCAATCAGCCCCAGCATTTT,.,TRBV20-1,TRBJ1-5,.
CSILGQSTDTQYF,TGCAGCATTCTAGGGCAGAGCACAGATACGCAGTATTTT,few,TRBV29-1,TRBJ2-3,.
CSARHVASRGDTQYF,TGCAGTGCTAGGCATGTGGCTAGTAGAGGAGATACGCAGTATTTT,many,TRBV20-1,TRBJ2-3,.
CSVQLDNEKLFF,TGCAGCGTTCAGCTGGACAATGAAAAACTGTTTTTT,many,TRBV29-1,TRBJ1-4,.
CASSQGSSGVTDTQYF,TGTGCCAGCAGCCAAGGGTCCAGCGGGGTAACAGATACGCAGTATTTT,.,TRBV4-2,TRBJ2-3,TRBD2
CASSLSQVLQPQHF,TGTGCCAGCAGTTTGTCACAGGTCCTTCAGCCCCAGCATTTT,many,TRBV6-2/TRBV6-3,TRBJ1-5,.
CASSLSLGRAEAFF,TGCGCCAGCAGCTTGTCTTTAGGGAGGGCTGAAGCTTTCTTT,.,TRBV5-1,TRBJ1-1,.
CASSTSWGLAKNIQYF,TGTGCCAGCAGCACCTCCTGGGGCCTAGCCAAAAACATTCAGTACTTC,few,TRBV9,TRBJ2-4,.
CASSLDPGLNIEQFF,TGTGCCAGCAGCTTGGACCCGGGACTAAATATTGAGCAGTTCTTC,.,TRBV5-5,TRBJ2-1,TRBD2
CASREILSTANYGYTF,TGTGCCAGCAGGGAGATTTTATCGACAGCTAACTATGGCTACACCTTC,.,TRBV6-1,TRBJ1-2,.
CASSPPTGPYNEQFF,TGTGCCAGCTCACCCCCCACAGGCCCCTACAATGAGCAGTTCTTC,.,TRBV18,TRBJ2-1,.
CASRNRGPRRGTEAFF,TGTGCCAGCAGGAACAGGGGGCCTCGACGTGGCACTGAAGCTTTCTTT,few,TRBV6-2/TRBV6-3,TRBJ1-1,TRBD1
CASSPRRQNTGELFF,TGCGCCAGCAGCCCACGAAGACAGAACACCGGGGAGCTGTTTTTT,many,TRBV4-3,TRBJ2-2,.
CASRMGQYGYTF,TGTGCCAGCAGGATGGGCCAATATGGCTACACCTTC,few,TRBV6-5,TRBJ1-2,.
CASSYGTGGANTEAFF,TGTGCCAGCAGCTATGGGACAGGGGGCGCGAACACTGAAGCTTTCTTT,.,TRBV6-6,TRBJ1-1,TRBD1
CSASRGSGGTYTQYF,TGCAGTGCTAGTAGAGGGAGCGGGGGGACCTATACGCAGTATTTT,many,TRBV20-1,TRBJ2-3,TRBD2
CASSLGARGNTIYF,TGTGCCAGCAGTTTAGGGGCCAGGGGAAACACCATATATTTT,many,TRBV12-3/TRBV12-4,TRBJ1-3,.
CASSFPGRAYEQYF,TGTGCCAGCAGCTTCCCGGGACGGGCCTACGAGCAGTACTTC,.,TRBV7-9,TRBJ2-7,.
CASSLGQDGGQFF,TGTGCCAGCAGCTTAGGCCAGGATGGCGGGCAGTTCTTC,many,TRBV7-9,TRBJ2-1,.
CASSQVTGGSQPQHF,TGCGCCAGCAGCCAAGTCACAGGGGGCAGTCAGCCCCAGCATTTT,.,TRBV4-1,TRBJ1-5,TRBD1
CASSVRGAGSEAFF,TGTGCCAGCAGCGTAAGGGGGGCGGGTTCTGAAGCTTTCTTT,many,TRBV9,TRBJ1-1,.
CASSEYRGKQFF,TGTGCCAGCAGTGAGTACAGGGGTAAGCAGTTCTTC,.,TRBV6-1,TRBJ2-1,TRBD1